This T cell receptor beta chain appears in the sequencing data of a study of blood T cell repertoires in COVID-19. Study background: The samples span acute and convalescent COVID-19 from the United States, Italy and Spain.

The germline V gene has CDR1 LNHDA and CDR2 SQIVND (reference sequence). The V gene end was trimmed by 6 bases and the J gene end by 5 bases; junction bases not matched to a gene: 8. This CDR3 is built from 14 residues. Methods used by the authors: Estimation of nucleated cell counts relied on the amplification of reference gene primers. This table comes from immunoSEQ multiplex PCR, and its TCRdb copy is limited to in-frame clones, with some not included. The V and J calls and clone size are taken from that table; D and trimming were inferred from the DNA. The sample holds about 490,000 clones; 70% to 90% are singletons and the top ten take approximately 3.4%.

The rearrangement links TRBV19 to TRBJ2-7; 9 nucleotides agree with TRBD1. Sequenced sample: peripheral blood. This clonotype originated in a human donor in a cohort sampled during active COVID-19. This CDR3 is CASRGHRGRDEQYF. CDR3 nucleotides: TGTGCCAGTAGGGGGCACAGGGGGCGGGACGAGCAGTACTTC. Full variable domain (remainder filled in from reference TRBV19 and TRBJ2-7): DGGITQSPKYLFRKEGQNVTLSCEQNLNHDAMYWYRQDPGQGLRLIYYSQIVNDFQKGDIAEGYSVSREKKESFPLTVTSAQKNPTAFYLCASRGHRGRDEQYFGPGTRLTVT.